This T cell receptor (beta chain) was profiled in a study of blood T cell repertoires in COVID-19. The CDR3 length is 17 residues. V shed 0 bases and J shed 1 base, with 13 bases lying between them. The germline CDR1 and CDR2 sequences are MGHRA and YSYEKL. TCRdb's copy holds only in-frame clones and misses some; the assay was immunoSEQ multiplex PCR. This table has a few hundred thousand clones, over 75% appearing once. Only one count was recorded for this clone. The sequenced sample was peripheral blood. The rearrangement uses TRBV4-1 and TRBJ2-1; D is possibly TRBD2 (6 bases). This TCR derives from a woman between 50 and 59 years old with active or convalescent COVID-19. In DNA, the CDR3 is TGCGCCAGCAGCCAAGACCTTTTCGCGGGATCCTACAATGAGCAGTTCTTC. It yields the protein CASSQDLFAGSYNEQFF.